These 2 T cell receptor beta chains were sequenced from one sample in a study of Tregs in tolerant kidney transplant recipients. Here immunoSEQ multiplex PCR was the method, and the copy in TCRdb shows in-frame clones only, minus some. The repertoire has roughly 80,000 clones, roughly nine tenths of them found once; the top ten carry about 1.6%. Mixed chimerism was transient after nonmyeloablative marrow transplants from related graft donors. The starting material was CD4+ T cells from blood (PBMCs), obtained 24 months after the transplant. The receptor source for this set is a human patient who received a combined kidney and bone marrow transplant. The graft donor may have contributed some T cells.

This chain joins TRBV5-1 and TRBJ1-1; 7 nucleotides line up with TRBD1. This CDR3 region has 15 residues. The V segment lost 0 bases and the J segment 1 base; nucleotides outside the gene matches: 3. Germline lookup yields CDR1 SGHRS and CDR2 YFSETQ. CDR3 nucleotides: TGCGCCAGCAGCTTGGTAGGGGACAGGAACACTGAAGCTTTCTTT. Its translation is CASSLVGDRNTEAFF. The variable domain in full, with the rest retrieved from reference TRBV5-1 and TRBJ1-1, is KAGVTQTPRYLIKTRGQQVTLSCSPISGHRSVSWYQQTPGQGLQFLFEYFSETQRNKGNFPGRFSGRQFSNSRSEMNVSTLELGDSALYLCASSLVGDRNTEAFFGQGTRLTVV.

This clone appeared once. This chain joins TRBV14 and TRBJ2-1; TRBD2 might be the D (6 bases). The CDR3 extends over 16 amino acids. V was clipped by 0 bases and J by 4 bases, with 13 bases between them. The germline CDR1 and CDR2 sequences are SGHDN and FVKESK. CDR3 amino acids: CASSQELLGRYNEQFF. CDR3 nucleotide sequence: TGTGCCAGCAGCCAAGAGCTGCTGGGGAGGTACAATGAGCAGTTCTTC.